This T cell receptor (beta chain) was identified during a study of shared clonotypes between healthy human individuals. Some clones are missing from TCRdb's copy, which holds only in-frame ones; the method was immunoSEQ multiplex PCR. The sample lists 650,000 to 800,000 clones, roughly 72% seen once, with more than 1.5% in the top ten. Trimming removed 2 bases from V and 4 bases from J; junction bases left unmatched: 23. CDR1 and CDR2 from the germline V gene are WSHSY and SAAADI. The CDR3 extends over 20 amino acids. V and J are TRBV10-2 and TRBJ2-7; 7 bases match TRBD1. Sequencing used memory CD4+ T cells sorted from blood. Subset of the sample: CD45RA-negative fraction. The clonotype comes from a woman younger than 45 in good health. DNA of the CDR3: TGCGCCAGCAGTGAGCACCAAACCTCTGCCCTCGCGTCAGGGGGTTACGAGCAGTACTTC. Protein: CASSEHQTSALASGGYEQYF.